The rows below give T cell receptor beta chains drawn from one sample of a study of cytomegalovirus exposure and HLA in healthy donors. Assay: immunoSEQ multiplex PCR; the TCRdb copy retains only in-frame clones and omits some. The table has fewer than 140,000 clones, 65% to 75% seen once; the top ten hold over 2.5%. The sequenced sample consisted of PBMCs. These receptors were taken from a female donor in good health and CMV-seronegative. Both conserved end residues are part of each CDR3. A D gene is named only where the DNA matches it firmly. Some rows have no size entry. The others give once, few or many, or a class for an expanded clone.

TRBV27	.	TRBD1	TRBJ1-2	TGTGCCAGCAGTTATAACAGGGGGCGCGGTGGCTACACCTTC	CASSYNRGRGGYTF
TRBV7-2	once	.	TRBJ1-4	TGTGCCAGCAGCTTAGACGGGTGGACTAATGAAAAACTGTTTTTT	CASSLDGWTNEKLFF
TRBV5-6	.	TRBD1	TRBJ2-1	TGTGCCAGCAGCCCGCGGACAGGGACAAGCTCCTACAATGAGCAGTTCTTC	CASSPRTGTSSYNEQFF
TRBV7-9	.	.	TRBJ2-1	TGTGCCAGCAGCCCCCCGACGGGATGGGTCAATGAGCAGTTCTTC	CASSPPTGWVNEQFF
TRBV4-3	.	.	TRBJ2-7	TGCGCCAGCAGCCAAGATAACACAGGCTACGAGCAGTACTTC	CASSQDNTGYEQYF
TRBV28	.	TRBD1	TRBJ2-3	TGTGCCAGCAGTCTCTCCGGGACAGCCAGCACAGATACGCAGTATTTT	CASSLSGTASTDTQYF
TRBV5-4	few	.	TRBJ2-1	TGTGCCAGCAGCCCGCCAGGGCCGTACAATGAGCAGTTCTTC	CASSPPGPYNEQFF
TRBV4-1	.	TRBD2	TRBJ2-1	TGCGCCAGCAGCCCAGTCAGCGCACCCAGGACTAGCGGGAGGTATGAGCAGTTCTTC	CASSPVSAPRTSGRYEQFF
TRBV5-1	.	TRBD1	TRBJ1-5	TGCGCCAGCAGCTCGCAGGGGGCGGGTCAGCCCCAGCATTTT	CASSSQGAGQPQHF
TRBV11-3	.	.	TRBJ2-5	TGTGCCAGCAGCTTAGTCGTCAGGGGCCAAGAGACCCAGTACTTC	CASSLVVRGQETQYF
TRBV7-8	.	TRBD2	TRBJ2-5	TGTGCCAGCAGGTTAGAACTAGCGGGAAGAGATACCCAGTACTTC	CASRLELAGRDTQYF
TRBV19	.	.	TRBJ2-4	TGTGCCACTGAACCGGGTAATGAGGCCAAAAACATTCAGTACTTC	CATEPGNEAKNIQYF
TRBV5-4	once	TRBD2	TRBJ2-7	TGTGCCAGCAGCTTGGACCCAGCGGGAAGGGGCGAGCAGTACTTC	CASSLDPAGRGEQYF
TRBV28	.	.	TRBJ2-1	TGTGCCAGCAGTTTTGGGGAGGTATATTACAATGAGCAGTTCTTC	CASSFGEVYYNEQFF
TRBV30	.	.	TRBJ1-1	TGTGCCTGGAGTCTTGGGGGGGTTGTGGTGAACACTGAAGCTTTCTTT	CAWSLGGVVVNTEAFF
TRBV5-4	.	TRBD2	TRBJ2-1	TGTGCCAGCAGCTTGTTTTCTAGCGGGAATGTCGATGAGCAGTTCTTC	CASSLFSSGNVDEQFF
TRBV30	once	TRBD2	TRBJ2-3	TGTGCCTGGAGTGCCGGGACTAGTCCCACAGATACGCAGTATTTT	CAWSAGTSPTDTQYF
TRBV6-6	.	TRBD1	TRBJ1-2	TGTGCCAGCAGTTACCCGATCGACAGGGTGGGCTATGGCTACACCTTC	CASSYPIDRVGYGYTF
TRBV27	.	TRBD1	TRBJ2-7	TGTGCCAGCAGTTTGAAGCAGGGGGTTGGGTACGAGCAGTACTTC	CASSLKQGVGYEQYF
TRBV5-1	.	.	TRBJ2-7	TGCGCCAGCAGCTTGGAGGCAGGGGTGTACGAGCAGTACTTC	CASSLEAGVYEQYF
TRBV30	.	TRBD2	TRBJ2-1	TGTGCCTGGAGCAGAGAGCTAGCGGGAGGGGATGAGCAGTTCTTC	CAWSRELAGGDEQFF
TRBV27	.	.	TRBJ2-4	TGTGCCAGCAGGCAAAGCGAAGCCAAAAACATTCAGTACTTC	CASRQSEAKNIQYF
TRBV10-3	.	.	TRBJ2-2	TGTGCCATCAGTAAGGAGGCGAACACCGGGGAGCTGTTTTTT	CAISKEANTGELFF
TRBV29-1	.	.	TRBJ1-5	TGCAGCGTTGTAGGACAGCCCAATCAGCCCCAGCATTTT	CSVVGQPNQPQHF
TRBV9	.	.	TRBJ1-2	TGTGCCAGCAGCTCCCCCAGGCAGGACATCCCTTCTAACTATGGCTACACCTTC	CASSSPRQDIPSNYGYTF
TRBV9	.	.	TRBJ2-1	TGTGCCAGCAGCGTAGGAGCTTCTTACAATGAGCAGTTCTTC	CASSVGASYNEQFF
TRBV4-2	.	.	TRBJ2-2	TGTGCCAGCAGCCAAGATAGAGGGGGTGATAGAACCGGGGAGCTGTTTTTT	CASSQDRGGDRTGELFF
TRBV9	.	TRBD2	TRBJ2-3	TGTGCCAGCAGCGTACGACTAGCGTCGACGCAGTATTTT	CASSVRLASTQYF
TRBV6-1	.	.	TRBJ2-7	TGTGCCAGCAGTGAGGATGGGGGCAGGGTACGCCTGGAGCAGTACTTC	CASSEDGGRVRLEQYF
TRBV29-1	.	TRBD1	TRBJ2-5	TGCAGCGTTGCCGGGACAGGGTCTGGGTGGGCTACCGCTGTGAACCAAGAGACCCAGTACTTC	CSVAGTGSGWATAVNQETQYF
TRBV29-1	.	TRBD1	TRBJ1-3	TGCAGCGTTAGCCCCCAGGGACAGGGGGCGAACACCATATATTTT	CSVSPQGQGANTIYF
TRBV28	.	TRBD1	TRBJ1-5	TGTGCCAGCAGAAGGACAGGGGGCGGATTATACAGCGATATAGGCAATCAGCCCCAGCATTTT	CASRRTGGGLYSDIGNQPQHF
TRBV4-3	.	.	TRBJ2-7	TGCGCCAGCAGCCATGAAAAAGCTGGCGAGCAGTACTTC	CASSHEKAGEQYF
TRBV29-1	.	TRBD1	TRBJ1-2	TGCAGCGTTGAATTGACGGACAGGGGCCCCTCTGGGGGCTACACCTTC	CSVELTDRGPSGGYTF
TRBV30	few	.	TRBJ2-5	TGTGCCTGGAGTCGGAACGAGGGCCTGGGGACCCAGTACTTC	CAWSRNEGLGTQYF
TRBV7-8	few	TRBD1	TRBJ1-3	TGTGCCAGCAGCTTAGATGGGGACAGGGGAAACACCATATATTTT	CASSLDGDRGNTIYF
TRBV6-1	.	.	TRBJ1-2	TGTGCCAGCAGTGCTGTGGGGGCGGATGGCTACACCTTC	CASSAVGADGYTF
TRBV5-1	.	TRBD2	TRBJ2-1	TGCGCCAGCAGCCCCCGCGGGGGGCGGGATGAGCAGTTCTTC	CASSPRGGRDEQFF
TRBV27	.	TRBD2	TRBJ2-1	TGTGCCAGCAGTTCCGTTGGAGGACTAGCGGGAGTTGTAGGGGGAAATGAGCAGTTCTTC	CASSSVGGLAGVVGGNEQFF
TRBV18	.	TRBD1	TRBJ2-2	TGTGCCAGCCGGAATCTCGCAGGGGGCGCTTACTCGAGCACCGGGGAGCTGTTTTTT	CASRNLAGGAYSSTGELFF
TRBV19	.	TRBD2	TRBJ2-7	TGTGCCAGTAGGGGGACTAGCGGTAGCTCCTACGAGCAGTACTTC	CASRGTSGSSYEQYF
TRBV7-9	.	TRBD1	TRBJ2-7	TGTGCCAGCAGCTACCGGGACAGGGCCTCCTACGAGCAGTACTTC	CASSYRDRASYEQYF
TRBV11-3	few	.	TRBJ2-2	TGTGCCAGCAGCTTAACTCGTGGGAACACCGGGGAGCTGTTTTTT	CASSLTRGNTGELFF
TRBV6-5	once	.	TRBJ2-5	TGTGCCAGCAGTTGGCGGAAGACCCAGTACTTC	CASSWRKTQYF
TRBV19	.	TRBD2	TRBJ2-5	TGTGCCAGTAGTATAACGGCTAGCGGGAGTCTAGAGACCCAGTACTTC	CASSITASGSLETQYF
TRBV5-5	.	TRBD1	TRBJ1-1	TGTGCCAGCAGCTTTCGCGGACAGGGGGAAAACACTGAAGCTTTCTTT	CASSFRGQGENTEAFF
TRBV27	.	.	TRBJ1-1	TGTGCCAGCAGTCCGTCGACAGCTATGAACACTGAAGCTTTCTTT	CASSPSTAMNTEAFF
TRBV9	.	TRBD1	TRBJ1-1	TGTGCCAGCAGCAACGACAGGGTGAACACTGAAGCTTTCTTT	CASSNDRVNTEAFF
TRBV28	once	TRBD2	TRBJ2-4	TGTGCCAGCAGTTTATACGGGACTAGCGGGAGGACCAAAGCCAAAAACATTCAGTACTTC	CASSLYGTSGRTKAKNIQYF
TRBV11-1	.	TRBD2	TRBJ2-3	TGTGCCAGCAGCTCCGGACTAGCGGGAGGGGGCACAGATACGCAGTATTTT	CASSSGLAGGGTDTQYF
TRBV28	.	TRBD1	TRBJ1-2	TGTGCCAGCAGTTTAAGACAAAAACAGGGGGCGAGGGCTTATGGCTACACCTTC	CASSLRQKQGARAYGYTF
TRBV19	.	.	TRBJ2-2	TGTGCCAGTAGTACAGGGTTCAACATCGGGGAGCTGTTTTTT	CASSTGFNIGELFF
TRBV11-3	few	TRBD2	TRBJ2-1	TGTGCCAGCAGCTTGACTAGCGGGATTTTAAATGAGCAGTTCTTC	CASSLTSGILNEQFF